These T cell receptor beta chains were read from a single sample in a study of cytomegalovirus exposure and HLA in healthy donors. Using immunoSEQ multiplex PCR, the repertoire was profiled, and TCRdb retains in-frame clones only, with some absent. The repertoire consists of more than 250,000 clones, with about 90% occurring once and the leading ten covering around 2.1%. The sample taken for sequencing was PBMCs. These receptors came from a young woman in good health and CMV-seronegative. CDR3s include the opening cysteine and the closing phenylalanine or tryptophan.

cdr3_aa: CASSPGTSTDTQYF
v_call: TRBV19
j_call: TRBJ2-3

cdr3_aa: CASSLGTGPYNEQFF
v_call: TRBV5-6
j_call: TRBJ2-1

cdr3_aa: CASSVGLAGTGELFF
v_call: TRBV9
j_call: TRBJ2-2

cdr3_aa: CASSYSAWTEAFF
v_call: TRBV6-5
j_call: TRBJ1-1

cdr3_aa: CASRQGLRTGELFF
v_call: TRBV5-1
j_call: TRBJ2-2

cdr3_aa: CASSPGGLGGTEAFF
v_call: TRBV5-4
j_call: TRBJ1-1

cdr3_aa: CASSYQEPRNTIYF
v_call: TRBV6-6
j_call: TRBJ1-3

cdr3_aa: CASIRPLDTNYGYTF
v_call: TRBV2
j_call: TRBJ1-2

cdr3_aa: CASSPIGAGGSYNSPLHF
v_call: TRBV7-8
j_call: TRBJ1-6

cdr3_aa: CASSILQGAHNEQFF
v_call: TRBV28
j_call: TRBJ2-1

cdr3_aa: CASSLQGADEKLFF
v_call: TRBV5-4
j_call: TRBJ1-4

cdr3_aa: CASSLDGTAETDTQYF
v_call: TRBV5-5
j_call: TRBJ2-3

cdr3_aa: CASSWGGQGNYGYTF
v_call: TRBV5-8
j_call: TRBJ1-2

cdr3_aa: CSVEGQGLNEQFF
v_call: TRBV29-1
j_call: TRBJ2-1

cdr3_aa: CASSRQGGEQYF
v_call: TRBV27
j_call: TRBJ2-7

cdr3_aa: CASSRGTAPGELFF
v_call: TRBV7-3
j_call: TRBJ2-2

cdr3_aa: CASSTGTSIYNEQFF
v_call: TRBV7-2
j_call: TRBJ2-1

cdr3_aa: CASSIPGRNPGNTIYF
v_call: TRBV19
j_call: TRBJ1-3

cdr3_aa: CASSPGLAGDYEQYF
v_call: TRBV18
j_call: TRBJ2-7

cdr3_aa: CASSPQGASSGNTIYF
v_call: TRBV18
j_call: TRBJ1-3

cdr3_aa: CASRTGASPAYEQYF
v_call: TRBV5-1
j_call: TRBJ2-7

cdr3_aa: CSARLGSGTFF
v_call: TRBV20-1
j_call: TRBJ1-1

cdr3_aa: CASSFHPTRNTGELFF
v_call: TRBV27
j_call: TRBJ2-2

cdr3_aa: CASSQEGIGTGVVNEQFF
v_call: TRBV4-2
j_call: TRBJ2-1

cdr3_aa: CAWQQDSSSGNTIYF
v_call: TRBV30
j_call: TRBJ1-3

cdr3_aa: CALHRGVSVTEAFF
v_call: TRBV6-6
j_call: TRBJ1-1

cdr3_aa: CASSLFRGLNNEQFF
v_call: TRBV11-2
j_call: TRBJ2-1

cdr3_aa: CASSISRGDQETQYF
v_call: TRBV19
j_call: TRBJ2-5

cdr3_aa: CATSRGGGIEGYTF
v_call: TRBV15
j_call: TRBJ1-2

cdr3_aa: CASSYSRQGERPLHF
v_call: TRBV6-5
j_call: TRBJ1-6

cdr3_aa: CASSQASYEQYF
v_call: TRBV14
j_call: TRBJ2-7

cdr3_aa: CASSPGLAKETQYF
v_call: TRBV2
j_call: TRBJ2-5

cdr3_aa: CASSLWGLAGTRQETQYF
v_call: TRBV5-1
j_call: TRBJ2-5

cdr3_aa: CASSGRQGEDGYTF
v_call: TRBV2
j_call: TRBJ1-2

cdr3_aa: CASGSPGTKESYSNQPQHF
v_call: TRBV12-5
j_call: TRBJ1-5

cdr3_aa: CASSLLGLAQSEQFF
v_call: TRBV7-9
j_call: TRBJ2-1

cdr3_aa: CASSVEGGGPTDTQYF
v_call: TRBV9
j_call: TRBJ2-3

cdr3_aa: CATSRDLASGTYEQYF
v_call: TRBV15
j_call: TRBJ2-7

cdr3_aa: CASSQVLAGPYNEQFF
v_call: TRBV4-1
j_call: TRBJ2-1

cdr3_aa: CASSPVEGGVEAFF
v_call: TRBV18
j_call: TRBJ1-1

cdr3_aa: CASSSGQGNTEAFF
v_call: TRBV11-2
j_call: TRBJ1-1